This T cell receptor (beta chain) was captured in a study of STAT5B mutations in CD4+ large granular lymphocyte leukemia. Study-wide results and caveats: CD4-sorted patient repertoires seemed more clonal than healthy CD4+ repertoires. TRBV06-family usage was enriched in top patient clones (8/27) versus controls (2/35). The CD4+ versus CD8+ T-LGLL clonality difference may reflect limited sample size.

Remarks on this clone: The antigen remains unidentified.

In the original workflow: The detection floor for productive clonotype frequency was 2.59 x 10-5. The assay was immunoSEQ multiplex PCR, and TCRdb's table has in-frame clones only and misses some. V and J calls and clone size follow that table, whereas D and trimming were derived from the DNA. The table lists approximately 32,000 clones, roughly three quarters of them singletons. CDR3 length: 14 residues. Germline V gives CDR1 KGHSH, CDR2 LQKENI. V lost 1 base and J 5 bases, leaving 11 bases between the germline ends. Sample: CD4+ T cells from blood buffy coats. The clonotype originates from a human donor in good health. The chain uses TRBV18 and TRBJ2-5; D is possibly TRBD1 or TRBD2 (5 bases each). As DNA, the CDR3 is TGTGCCAGCTCACCACGGGACGCAATCGAGACCCAGTACTTC. It is translated as CASSPRDAIETQYF.